A single sample gave rise to the 5 T cell receptor beta chains below, sequenced in a study of CD8+CD57+ T cells in acquired aplastic anemia. Only patients with CD8+CD57+ cell expansion on flow cytometry were chosen for sequencing. The study profiled TCR beta VDJ and CDR3 using genomic DNA as template. MiXCR, run by TCRdb on the reads, gives a single entry per CDR3 protein. Of approximately 130,000 distinct CDR3 sequences listed, nearly 40% are singletons. Sequencing was performed on sorted CD4+, CD8+, or CD8+CD57+ T cells (not recorded which) from PBMCs. The source is a human donor with aplastic anemia.

This clonotype has only a few counts. The chain is built from TRBV18 and TRBJ1-6, with unresolved D. CDR3 length: 13 residues. Germline V gene lookup returns CDR1 KGHSH and CDR2 LQKENI. V gave up 6 bases and J gave up 7 bases, with 10 bases separating them. CDR3 region: CASSPNRNSPLHF. CDR3 nucleotides: TGTGCCAGCTCGCCGAATCGGAATTCACCCCTCCACTTT.

This chain uses TRBV7-8 with TRBJ2-7, with 9 bases identical to TRBD1. With 4 bases clipped from V and 2 bases from J, the junction kept 6 bases outside the gene matches. The CDR3 totals 15 residues. Germline V gene lookup returns CDR1 SGHVS and CDR2 FQNEAQ. The CDR3 DNA reads TGTGCCAGCAGCTACGGACAGGGGCAAACCTACGAGCAGTACTTC. Protein product: CASSYGQGQTYEQYF.

This clonotype was counted ten times or more. This chain links TRBV10-2 with TRBJ2-1; D gene uncertain. Trimming removed 7 bases at V and 1 base at J, with 14 bases between. The CDR3 loop spans 15 amino acids. Germline CDR1 and CDR2: WSHSY and SAAADI. CDR3 sequence (DNA): TGCGCCAGCAAGCCTTCGGCGACTTCCTACAATGAGCAGTTCTTC. Residues: CASKPSATSYNEQFF.

CDR3 amino acids: CASSSDEAGDCEQYV. The CDR3, as DNA: TGTGCCAGCAGCTCAGACGAGGCAGGGGATTGCGAGCAGTACGTC. This rearrangement joins TRBV7-1 to TRBJ2-7; weak D call: TRBD1 (6 bases). TRBV7-1 is filed as an ORF, its function uncertain. Trimming stripped 1 base from V and 6 bases from J, with 16 bases between. This CDR3 has 15 amino acids.

As for this clonotype: Given a much more abundant clone one base away, this may be a read error. The rearrangement links TRBV5-6 to TRBJ2-7; D possibly matches TRBD1 or TRBD2 (6 bases each). Per germline, CDR1 SGHDT and CDR2 YYEEEE. This CDR3 comprises 15 residues. Deletions cut 5 bases from V and 2 bases from J, with 17 bases between. The CDR3 region has the DNA TGTGCCAGCAGTGGAGGGCAGGGGTCCGCCTACGAGCAGTACGTC. Translation gives CASSGGQGSAYEQYV.